The sequence of this TCR beta chain was determined in a study of beta chain features in type 1 diabetes. Study results and limitations: Among all four CD4+ subsets, Type 1 diabetes patients had TCRB CDR3s that were moderately but significantly shorter.

On this clone: Its cognate antigen is unknown.

Investigators reverse transcribed all isolated RNA, so they sequenced expressed TCRB transcripts. The data were produced by immunoSEQ multiplex PCR, yet TCRdb's version contains in-frame clones alone and is incomplete. The sample comprises under 300,000 clones, roughly 11% of which are singletons, and around 0.015% rests with the top ten. The CDR3 contains 13 residues. V was shortened by 1 base and J by 0 bases, with 5 bases between the two germline ends. Germline V gives CDR1 SGHDT, CDR2 YYEEEE. Material: naive CD4+ T cells from blood. The sequence was obtained from a man aged 25-40 years with type 1 diabetes. The chain recombines TRBV5-6 with TRBJ2-7; D remains unclear. The CDR3 DNA reads as TGTGCCAGCAGCTTGACAGACTCCTACGAGCAGTACTTC. Protein product: CASSLTDSYEQYF.